The rows below give T cell receptor beta chains drawn from one sample of a study of cytomegalovirus exposure and HLA in healthy donors. Repertoires were generated with immunoSEQ multiplex PCR, while TCRdb's copy carries only in-frame clones and drops some. The sample shows about 100,000 clones, over 60% of them seen only once. Sequencing was carried out using PBMCs. Receptor source: a female donor in good health and CMV-seropositive. Both conserved end residues are part of each CDR3. The D gene is left open where the match is weak. A row's size may be missing; if present it is once, few, many or a size class.

CDR3 protein: CASSLLSTGGHNQPQHF
CDR3 DNA: TGTGCCAGCAGTTTATTAAGCACAGGGGGTCACAATCAGCCCCAGCATTTT
V gene: TRBV28
D gene: TRBD1
J gene: TRBJ1-5
clone size: -

CDR3 protein: CATSSEGDTDTQYF
CDR3 DNA: TGTGCCACCAGCAGTGAAGGAGACACAGATACGCAGTATTTT
V gene: TRBV15
D gene: -
J gene: TRBJ2-3
clone size: -

CDR3 protein: CASSPGAYNEQFF
CDR3 DNA: TGTGCCAGCAGTCCCGGGGCCTACAATGAGCAGTTCTTC
V gene: TRBV2
D gene: -
J gene: TRBJ2-1
clone size: -

CDR3 protein: CASSPITSARPGELFF
CDR3 DNA: TGTGCCAGCAGTCCAATTACTAGCGCCAGACCCGGGGAGCTGTTTTTT
V gene: TRBV25-1
D gene: TRBD2
J gene: TRBJ2-2
clone size: -

CDR3 protein: CASSSPSGLHKNIQYF
CDR3 DNA: TGTGCCAGCAGCTCACCATCGGGTCTCCACAAGAACATTCAGTACTTC
V gene: TRBV5-4
D gene: -
J gene: TRBJ2-4
clone size: -

CDR3 protein: CASTKDRGLDGYTF
CDR3 DNA: TGTGCCAGCACAAAGGACAGGGGTCTGGACGGCTACACCTTC
V gene: TRBV6-5
D gene: TRBD1
J gene: TRBJ1-2
clone size: -

CDR3 protein: CASSRQPGLAGENPNEQFF
CDR3 DNA: TGTGCCAGCTCCCGCCAACCGGGACTAGCGGGAGAGAACCCCAATGAGCAGTTCTTC
V gene: TRBV18
D gene: TRBD2
J gene: TRBJ2-1
clone size: -

CDR3 protein: CASSPDRGQGEQYF
CDR3 DNA: TGTGCCAGCAGCCCTGACAGGGGGCAGGGCGAGCAGTACTTC
V gene: TRBV7-3
D gene: TRBD1
J gene: TRBJ2-7
clone size: -

CDR3 protein: CASSLATGMNTEAFF
CDR3 DNA: TGTGCCAGCAGCTTAGCAACGGGGATGAACACTGAAGCTTTCTTT
V gene: TRBV7-6
D gene: -
J gene: TRBJ1-1
clone size: -

CDR3 protein: CASSLVGQGKETQYF
CDR3 DNA: TGCGCCAGCAGCTTGGTAGGACAGGGGAAAGAGACCCAGTACTTC
V gene: TRBV5-1
D gene: TRBD1
J gene: TRBJ2-5
clone size: -

CDR3 protein: CASSLGLAGGPDTQYF
CDR3 DNA: TGCGCCAGCAGCTTGGGACTAGCGGGAGGGCCAGATACGCAGTATTTT
V gene: TRBV5-1
D gene: TRBD2
J gene: TRBJ2-3
clone size: -

CDR3 protein: CASSSGPTSGSYEQYF
CDR3 DNA: TGTGCCAGCAGCTCCGGACCGACTAGCGGGAGCTACGAGCAGTACTTC
V gene: TRBV5-4
D gene: TRBD2
J gene: TRBJ2-7
clone size: -

CDR3 protein: CASSLTPQGSGSYEQYF
CDR3 DNA: TGCGCCAGCAGCTTAACCCCTCAAGGGAGCGGGAGCTACGAGCAGTACTTC
V gene: TRBV5-1
D gene: TRBD2
J gene: TRBJ2-7
clone size: -

CDR3 protein: CASSLQREEDTQYF
CDR3 DNA: TGTGCCAGCTCACTTCAGCGGGAGGAAGATACGCAGTATTTT
V gene: TRBV18
D gene: TRBD2
J gene: TRBJ2-3
clone size: -

CDR3 protein: CAVKTDWNTEAFF
CDR3 DNA: TGTGCCGTCAAGACAGATTGGAACACTGAAGCTTTCTTT
V gene: TRBV2
D gene: -
J gene: TRBJ1-1
clone size: few

CDR3 protein: CASSLTVPRSYGYTF
CDR3 DNA: TGTGCCAGCAGTCTAACCGTTCCGAGGAGTTATGGCTACACCTTC
V gene: TRBV2
D gene: -
J gene: TRBJ1-2
clone size: -

CDR3 protein: CASSPDRGGNSPLHF
CDR3 DNA: TGTGCCAGCAGTCCTGACAGGGGTGGGAATTCACCCCTCCACTTT
V gene: TRBV7-9
D gene: TRBD1
J gene: TRBJ1-6
clone size: -

CDR3 protein: CASSQASRREAAYGYTF
CDR3 DNA: TGCGCCAGCAGCCAAGCATCGAGGCGGGAGGCAGCTTATGGCTACACCTTC
V gene: TRBV4-1
D gene: -
J gene: TRBJ1-2
clone size: -

CDR3 protein: CASSPTMGGRNEKLFF
CDR3 DNA: TGTGCCAGCTCACCCACAATGGGGGGACGTAATGAAAAACTGTTTTTT
V gene: TRBV18
D gene: -
J gene: TRBJ1-4
clone size: few

CDR3 protein: CASSLLAGRTDTQYF
CDR3 DNA: TGTGCCAGCAGTTTACTAGCGGGACGCACAGATACGCAGTATTTT
V gene: TRBV28
D gene: TRBD2
J gene: TRBJ2-3
clone size: -

CDR3 protein: CASGQDSYEQYF
CDR3 DNA: TGTGCCAGCGGACAGGACTCCTACGAGCAGTACTTC
V gene: TRBV6-6
D gene: TRBD1
J gene: TRBJ2-7
clone size: -

CDR3 protein: CASRQGTNSPLHF
CDR3 DNA: TGCGCCAGCAGACAGGGAACCAATTCACCCCTCCACTTT
V gene: TRBV5-1
D gene: -
J gene: TRBJ1-6
clone size: -

CDR3 protein: CASTIRGTGPNQPQHF
CDR3 DNA: TGTGCCAGTACCATCAGGGGAACGGGCCCCAATCAGCCCCAGCATTTT
V gene: TRBV19
D gene: -
J gene: TRBJ1-5
clone size: -

CDR3 protein: CASSTGNSPLHF
CDR3 DNA: TGTGCCAGCAGTACAGGGAATTCACCCCTCCACTTT
V gene: TRBV7-2
D gene: -
J gene: TRBJ1-6
clone size: -

CDR3 protein: CASRPPRSDEKLFF
CDR3 DNA: TGTGCCAGCAGGCCACCCCGATCGGATGAAAAACTGTTTTTT
V gene: TRBV28
D gene: -
J gene: TRBJ1-4
clone size: -

CDR3 protein: CASSFPGGTGNTIYF
CDR3 DNA: TGTGCCAGCAGTTTCCCAGGGGGTACTGGAAACACCATATATTTT
V gene: TRBV28
D gene: TRBD1
J gene: TRBJ1-3
clone size: -

CDR3 protein: CASSDGQSMNTEAFF
CDR3 DNA: TGTGCCAGCAGCGACGGACAGTCCATGAACACTGAAGCTTTCTTT
V gene: TRBV9
D gene: -
J gene: TRBJ1-1
clone size: -

CDR3 protein: CASRIGGVGTDTQYF
CDR3 DNA: TGTGCCAGCAGAATAGGGGGCGTGGGGACAGATACGCAGTATTTT
V gene: TRBV28
D gene: TRBD1
J gene: TRBJ2-3
clone size: -

CDR3 protein: CASSSRTSGQGGAAEAFF
CDR3 DNA: TGTGCCAGCAGCTCACGTACCAGCGGACAGGGAGGGGCCGCTGAAGCTTTCTTT
V gene: TRBV7-2
D gene: TRBD1
J gene: TRBJ1-1
clone size: few

CDR3 protein: CASSPQPRVNTEAFF
CDR3 DNA: TGTGCCAGCAGCCCGCAACCGCGGGTGAACACTGAAGCTTTCTTT
V gene: TRBV7-2
D gene: -
J gene: TRBJ1-1
clone size: once

CDR3 protein: CASSSGQTSYEQYF
CDR3 DNA: TGTGCCAGCAGCTCAGGACAGACGTCCTACGAGCAGTACTTC
V gene: TRBV7-6
D gene: -
J gene: TRBJ2-7
clone size: -

CDR3 protein: CASSFGGGTEAFF
CDR3 DNA: TGCGCCAGCAGCTTCGGGGGAGGCACTGAAGCTTTCTTT
V gene: TRBV5-1
D gene: -
J gene: TRBJ1-1
clone size: few

CDR3 protein: CASSFGLAFSYEQYF
CDR3 DNA: TGTGCCAGCAGCTTCGGACTAGCTTTCTCCTACGAGCAGTACTTC
V gene: TRBV7-2
D gene: TRBD2
J gene: TRBJ2-7
clone size: -

CDR3 protein: CASSPRTSGSHYEQYF
CDR3 DNA: TGCGCCAGCAGCCCCCGGACTAGCGGGAGTCACTACGAGCAGTACTTC
V gene: TRBV5-1
D gene: TRBD2
J gene: TRBJ2-7
clone size: -

CDR3 protein: CASSTSGGDTQYF
CDR3 DNA: TGTGCCAGTAGCACCTCAGGGGGGGATACGCAGTATTTT
V gene: TRBV19
D gene: -
J gene: TRBJ2-3
clone size: -

CDR3 protein: CASSRGQGVYEQYF
CDR3 DNA: TGTGCCAGCAGCCGTGGACAGGGGGTGTACGAGCAGTACTTC
V gene: TRBV6-1
D gene: TRBD1
J gene: TRBJ2-7
clone size: -

CDR3 protein: CASSLYPGDRTHNEQFF
CDR3 DNA: TGTGCCAGCAGCTTATACCCGGGGGACAGGACTCACAATGAGCAGTTCTTC
V gene: TRBV13
D gene: TRBD1
J gene: TRBJ2-1
clone size: few

CDR3 protein: CASSVGQGNEQYF
CDR3 DNA: TGTGCCAGCAGCGTGGGACAGGGCAACGAGCAGTACTTC
V gene: TRBV7-9
D gene: TRBD1
J gene: TRBJ2-7
clone size: -

CDR3 protein: CATARGRVNDNEQFF
CDR3 DNA: TGTGCCACCGCCCGGGGGAGGGTGAACGACAATGAGCAGTTCTTC
V gene: TRBV2
D gene: TRBD2
J gene: TRBJ2-1
clone size: -

CDR3 protein: CASSQNRGGANQRGTQYF
CDR3 DNA: TGTGCCAGCAGCCAAAACCGGGGAGGGGCGAACCAAAGGGGGACCCAGTACTTC
V gene: TRBV4-2
D gene: TRBD2
J gene: TRBJ2-5
clone size: -

CDR3 protein: CASSFTGFTTNEKLFF
CDR3 DNA: TGTGCCAGCAGTTTTACAGGGTTTACAACTAATGAAAAACTGTTTTTT
V gene: TRBV6-5
D gene: -
J gene: TRBJ1-4
clone size: -

CDR3 protein: CASSAGTGANYGYTF
CDR3 DNA: TGTGCCAGCAGCGCAGGGACAGGGGCTAACTATGGCTACACCTTC
V gene: TRBV9
D gene: TRBD1
J gene: TRBJ1-2
clone size: once

CDR3 protein: CASSQDPSGRGEQFF
CDR3 DNA: TGTGCCAGCAGCCAAGATCCTAGCGGGAGGGGGGAGCAGTTCTTC
V gene: TRBV14
D gene: TRBD2
J gene: TRBJ2-1
clone size: -

CDR3 protein: CASSPTTGTGNTIYF
CDR3 DNA: TGTGCCAGCAGTCCAACTACCGGGACAGGAAACACCATATATTTT
V gene: TRBV6-5
D gene: -
J gene: TRBJ1-3
clone size: -

CDR3 protein: CASSDPGTGNSYEQYF
CDR3 DNA: TGTGCCAGCAGTGACCCCGGGACAGGGAACTCCTACGAGCAGTACTTC
V gene: TRBV25-1
D gene: TRBD1
J gene: TRBJ2-7
clone size: -

CDR3 protein: CAWSVGWQGGEQYF
CDR3 DNA: TGTGCCTGGAGTGTAGGTTGGCAGGGCGGCGAGCAGTACTTC
V gene: TRBV30
D gene: -
J gene: TRBJ2-7
clone size: -

CDR3 protein: CASSLGSGGATDTQYF
CDR3 DNA: TGCGCCAGCAGCTTGGGTTCGGGGGGGGCGACAGATACGCAGTATTTT
V gene: TRBV5-1
D gene: TRBD2
J gene: TRBJ2-3
clone size: -

CDR3 protein: CASSYWTGGTDTQYF
CDR3 DNA: TGTGCCAGCAGCTACTGGACAGGGGGCACAGATACGCAGTATTTT
V gene: TRBV5-6
D gene: TRBD1
J gene: TRBJ2-3
clone size: once

CDR3 protein: CASSPRPTGTGNTIYF
CDR3 DNA: TGTGCCAGCAGCCCACGACCGACAGGCACCGGAAACACCATATATTTT
V gene: TRBV7-6
D gene: -
J gene: TRBJ1-3
clone size: -

CDR3 protein: CASSLTQGAPGEQYF
CDR3 DNA: TGTGCCAGCAGCTTAACTCAGGGGGCGCCGGGCGAGCAGTACTTC
V gene: TRBV11-3
D gene: TRBD1
J gene: TRBJ2-7
clone size: once

CDR3 protein: CASSVGEGGRETQYF
CDR3 DNA: TGTGCCAGCAGCGTAGGGGAGGGGGGGAGAGAGACCCAGTACTTC
V gene: TRBV9
D gene: -
J gene: TRBJ2-5
clone size: few

CDR3 protein: CASSPGLNTGELFF
CDR3 DNA: TGTGCCAGCAGCCCAGGGTTGAACACCGGGGAGCTGTTTTTT
V gene: TRBV7-2
D gene: -
J gene: TRBJ2-2
clone size: -

CDR3 protein: CASTPQAETQYF
CDR3 DNA: TGTGCCAGCACCCCCCAGGCGGAGACCCAGTACTTC
V gene: TRBV7-9
D gene: -
J gene: TRBJ2-5
clone size: -

CDR3 protein: CASSDSGGWETQYF
CDR3 DNA: TGTGCCAGCAGTGATTCAGGGGGTTGGGAGACCCAGTACTTC
V gene: TRBV6-5
D gene: TRBD1
J gene: TRBJ2-5
clone size: -

CDR3 protein: CASSKLETGADTQYF
CDR3 DNA: TGTGCCAGCAGCAAACTAGAGACCGGGGCAGATACGCAGTATTTT
V gene: TRBV7-2
D gene: -
J gene: TRBJ2-3
clone size: few

CDR3 protein: CASSYRGQGLYGYTF
CDR3 DNA: TGTGCCAGCAGTTATCGCGGACAGGGGCTCTATGGCTACACCTTC
V gene: TRBV27
D gene: TRBD1
J gene: TRBJ1-2
clone size: -

CDR3 protein: CASSQDTGMDTIYF
CDR3 DNA: TGCGCCAGCAGCCAAGATACGGGTATGGACACCATATATTTT
V gene: TRBV4-3
D gene: -
J gene: TRBJ1-3
clone size: -

CDR3 protein: CASRKDTSYEQYF
CDR3 DNA: TGTGCCAGCAGGAAGGACACCTCCTACGAGCAGTACTTC
V gene: TRBV27
D gene: -
J gene: TRBJ2-7
clone size: -

CDR3 protein: CASSPGTANYGYTF
CDR3 DNA: TGTGCCAGCAGCCCGGGGACAGCGAACTATGGCTACACCTTC
V gene: TRBV9
D gene: TRBD1
J gene: TRBJ1-2
clone size: -